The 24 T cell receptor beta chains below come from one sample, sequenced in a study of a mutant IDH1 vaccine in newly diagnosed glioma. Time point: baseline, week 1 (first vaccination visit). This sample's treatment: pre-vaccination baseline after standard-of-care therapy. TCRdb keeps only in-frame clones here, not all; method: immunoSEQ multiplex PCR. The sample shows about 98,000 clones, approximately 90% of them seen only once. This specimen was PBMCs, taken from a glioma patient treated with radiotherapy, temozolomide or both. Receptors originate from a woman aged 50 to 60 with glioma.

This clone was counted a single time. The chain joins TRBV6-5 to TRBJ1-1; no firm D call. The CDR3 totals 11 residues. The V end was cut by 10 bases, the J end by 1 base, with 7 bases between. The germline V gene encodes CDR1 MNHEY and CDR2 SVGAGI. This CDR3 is CATTANTEAFF. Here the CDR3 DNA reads TGTGCCACCACAGCGAACACTGAAGCTTTCTTT.

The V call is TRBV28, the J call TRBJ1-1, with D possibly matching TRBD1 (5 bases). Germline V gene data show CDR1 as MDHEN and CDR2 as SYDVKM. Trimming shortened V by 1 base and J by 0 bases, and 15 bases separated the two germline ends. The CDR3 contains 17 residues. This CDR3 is CASSLYGRGALNTEAFF. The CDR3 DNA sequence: TGTGCCAGCAGTTTATATGGACGTGGGGCTCTGAACACTGAAGCTTTCTTT. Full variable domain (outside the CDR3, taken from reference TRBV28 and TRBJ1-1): DVKVTQSSRYLVKRTGEKVFLECVQDMDHENMFWYRQDPGLGLRLIYFSYDVKMKEKGDIPEGYSVSREKKERFSLILESASTNQTSMYLCASSLYGRGALNTEAFFGQGTRLTVV.

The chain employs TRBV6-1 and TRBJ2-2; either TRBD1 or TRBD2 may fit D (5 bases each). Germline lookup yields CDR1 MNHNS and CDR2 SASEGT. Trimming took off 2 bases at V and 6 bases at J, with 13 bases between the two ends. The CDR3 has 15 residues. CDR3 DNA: TGTGCCAGCAGTGAAAACTCGTTGGGGGCCGGGGAGCTGTTTTTT. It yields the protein CASSENSLGAGELFF.

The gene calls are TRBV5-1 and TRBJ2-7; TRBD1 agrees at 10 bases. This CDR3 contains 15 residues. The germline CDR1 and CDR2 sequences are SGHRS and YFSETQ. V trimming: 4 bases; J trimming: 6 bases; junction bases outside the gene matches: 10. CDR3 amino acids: CASSISGTGVIEQYF. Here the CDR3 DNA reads TGCGCCAGCAGCATTTCCGGGACAGGGGTTATCGAGCAGTACTTC. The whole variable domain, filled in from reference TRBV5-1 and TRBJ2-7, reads KAGVTQTPRYLIKTRGQQVTLSCSPISGHRSVSWYQQTPGQGLQFLFEYFSETQRNKGNFPGRFSGRQFSNSRSEMNVSTLELGDSALYLCASSISGTGVIEQYFGPGTRLTVT.

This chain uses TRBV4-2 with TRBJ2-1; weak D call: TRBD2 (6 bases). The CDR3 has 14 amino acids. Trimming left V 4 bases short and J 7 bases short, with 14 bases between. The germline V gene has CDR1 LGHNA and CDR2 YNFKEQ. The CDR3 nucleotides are TGTGCCAGCAGCCCGGGACTCTTGAGGAATGAGCAGTTCTTC. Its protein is CASSPGLLRNEQFF.

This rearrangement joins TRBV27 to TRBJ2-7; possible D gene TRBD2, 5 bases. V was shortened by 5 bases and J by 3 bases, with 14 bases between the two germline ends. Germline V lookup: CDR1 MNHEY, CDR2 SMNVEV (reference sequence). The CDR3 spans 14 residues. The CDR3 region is CASSLTPRDYEQYF. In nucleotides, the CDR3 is TGTGCCAGCAGTCTTACCCCCCGGGACTACGAGCAGTACTTC.

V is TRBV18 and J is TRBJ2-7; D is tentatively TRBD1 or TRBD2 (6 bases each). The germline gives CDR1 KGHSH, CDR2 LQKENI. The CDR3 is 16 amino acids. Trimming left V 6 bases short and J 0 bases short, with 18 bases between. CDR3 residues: CASSTGRGRGSYEQYF. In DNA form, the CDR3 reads TGTGCCAGCTCGACAGGCCGGGGGCGAGGCTCCTACGAGCAGTACTTC.

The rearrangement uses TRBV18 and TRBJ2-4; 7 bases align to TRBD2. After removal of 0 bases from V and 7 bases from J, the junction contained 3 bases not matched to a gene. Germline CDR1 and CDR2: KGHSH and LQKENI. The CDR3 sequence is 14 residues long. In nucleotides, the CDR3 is TGTGCCAGCTCACCACCGGGAGGGGTCAACATTCAGTACTTC. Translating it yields CASSPPGGVNIQYF.

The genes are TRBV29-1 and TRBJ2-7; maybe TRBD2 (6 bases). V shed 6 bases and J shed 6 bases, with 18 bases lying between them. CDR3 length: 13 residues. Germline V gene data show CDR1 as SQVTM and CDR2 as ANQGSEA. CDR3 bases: TGCAGCGTCCTGAGTTCTATAGCGGCCGAGCAGTACTTC. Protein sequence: CSVLSSIAAEQYF.

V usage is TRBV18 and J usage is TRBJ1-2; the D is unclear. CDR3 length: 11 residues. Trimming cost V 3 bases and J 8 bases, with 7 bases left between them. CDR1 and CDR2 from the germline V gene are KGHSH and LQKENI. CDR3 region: CASSPREGYTF. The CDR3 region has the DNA TGTGCCAGCTCACCGCGAGAAGGCTACACCTTC.

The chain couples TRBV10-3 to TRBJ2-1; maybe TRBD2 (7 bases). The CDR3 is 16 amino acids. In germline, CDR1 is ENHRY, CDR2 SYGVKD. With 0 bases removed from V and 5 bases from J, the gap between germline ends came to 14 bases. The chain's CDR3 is CAISESGGGLNNEQFF. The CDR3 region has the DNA TGTGCCATCAGTGAGTCAGGGGGAGGGCTTAACAATGAGCAGTTCTTC.

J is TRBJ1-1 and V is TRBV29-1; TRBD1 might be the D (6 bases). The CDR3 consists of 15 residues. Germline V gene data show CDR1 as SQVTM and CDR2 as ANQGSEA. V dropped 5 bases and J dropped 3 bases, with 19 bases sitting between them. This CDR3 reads CSVNRDTSSDTEAFF. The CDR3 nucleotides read TGCAGCGTTAACCGGGACACAAGTTCTGACACTGAAGCTTTCTTT.

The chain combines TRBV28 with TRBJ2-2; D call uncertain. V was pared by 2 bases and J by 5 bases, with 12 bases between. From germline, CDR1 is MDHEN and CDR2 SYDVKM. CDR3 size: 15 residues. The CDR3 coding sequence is TGTGCCAGCAGTTTACCCCACCCCCAGACCGGGGAGCTGTTTTTT. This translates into CASSLPHPQTGELFF.

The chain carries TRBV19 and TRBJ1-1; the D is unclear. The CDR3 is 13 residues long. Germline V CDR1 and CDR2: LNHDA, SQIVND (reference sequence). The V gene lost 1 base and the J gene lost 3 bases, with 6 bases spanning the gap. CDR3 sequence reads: CASSIGGDTEAFF. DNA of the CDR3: TGTGCCAGTAGTATAGGTGGGGACACTGAAGCTTTCTTT.

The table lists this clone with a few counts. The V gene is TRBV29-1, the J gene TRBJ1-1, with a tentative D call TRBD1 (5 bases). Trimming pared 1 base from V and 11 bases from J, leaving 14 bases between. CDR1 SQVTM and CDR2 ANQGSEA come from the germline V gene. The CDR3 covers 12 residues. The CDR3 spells CSVEGRGGVAFF. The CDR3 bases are TGCAGCGTTGAAGGGCGGGGAGGGGTCGCTTTCTTT.

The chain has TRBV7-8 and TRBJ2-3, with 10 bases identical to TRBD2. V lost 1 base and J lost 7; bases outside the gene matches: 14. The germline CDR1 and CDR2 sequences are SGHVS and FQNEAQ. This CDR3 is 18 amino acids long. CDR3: CASSLVVLAGVTLHTQYF. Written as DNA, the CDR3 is TGTGCCAGCAGCTTAGTTGTGCTAGCGGGAGTTACCTTGCATACGCAGTATTTT.

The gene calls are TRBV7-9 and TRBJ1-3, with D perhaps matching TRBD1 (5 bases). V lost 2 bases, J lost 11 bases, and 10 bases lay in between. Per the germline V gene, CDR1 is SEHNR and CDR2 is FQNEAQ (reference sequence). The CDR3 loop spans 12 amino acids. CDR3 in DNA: TGTGCCAGCAGCTTACGCGCCAGGGCCATATATTTT. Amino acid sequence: CASSLRARAIYF.

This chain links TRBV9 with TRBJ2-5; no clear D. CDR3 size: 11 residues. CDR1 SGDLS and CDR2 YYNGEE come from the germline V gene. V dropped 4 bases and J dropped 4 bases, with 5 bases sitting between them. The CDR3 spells CASSSGETQYF. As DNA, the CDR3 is TGTGCCAGCAGCTCCGGAGAGACCCAGTACTTC.

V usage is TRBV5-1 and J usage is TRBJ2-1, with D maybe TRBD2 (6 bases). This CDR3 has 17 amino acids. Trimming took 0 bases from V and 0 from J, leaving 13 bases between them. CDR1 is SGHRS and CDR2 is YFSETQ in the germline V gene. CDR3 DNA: TGCGCCAGCAGCTTGGAGGGACTTCAGCCCTCCTACAATGAGCAGTTCTTC. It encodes CASSLEGLQPSYNEQFF.

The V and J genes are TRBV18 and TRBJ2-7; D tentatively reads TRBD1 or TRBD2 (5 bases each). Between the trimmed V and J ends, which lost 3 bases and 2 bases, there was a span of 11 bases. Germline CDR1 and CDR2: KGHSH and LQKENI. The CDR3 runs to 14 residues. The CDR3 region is CASSPGTQTYEQYF. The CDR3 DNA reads TGTGCCAGCTCACCGGGGACCCAGACCTACGAGCAGTACTTC. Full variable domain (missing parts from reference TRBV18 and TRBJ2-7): NAGVMQNPRHLVRRRGQEARLRCSPMKGHSHVYWYRQLPEEGLKFMVYLQKENIIDESGMPKERFSAEFPKEGPSILRIQQVVRGDSAAYFCASSPGTQTYEQYFGPGTRLTVT.

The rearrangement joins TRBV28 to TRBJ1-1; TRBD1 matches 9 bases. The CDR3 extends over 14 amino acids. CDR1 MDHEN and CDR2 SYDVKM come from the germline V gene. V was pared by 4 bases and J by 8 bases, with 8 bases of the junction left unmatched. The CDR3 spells CASSWGQGGKEAFF. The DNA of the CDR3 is TGTGCCAGCAGTTGGGGACAGGGAGGTAAGGAAGCTTTCTTT.

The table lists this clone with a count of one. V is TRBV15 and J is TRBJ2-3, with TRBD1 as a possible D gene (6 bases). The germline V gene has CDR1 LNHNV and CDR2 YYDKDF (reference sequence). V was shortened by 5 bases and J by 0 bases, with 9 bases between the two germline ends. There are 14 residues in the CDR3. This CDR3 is CATSGGQSTDTQYF. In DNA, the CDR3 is TGTGCCACCAGCGGCGGACAGAGCACAGATACGCAGTATTTT.

CDR3: CAWSVLLESEQFF. The CDR3 bases are TGTGCCTGGAGTGTACTCCTCGAGAGTGAGCAGTTCTTC. The genes are TRBV30 and TRBJ2-1; no firm D call. V was cut by 0 bases and J by 9 bases, with 12 bases left in between. Germline V gives CDR1 GTSNPN, CDR2 SVGIG (reference sequence). The CDR3 contains 13 residues.

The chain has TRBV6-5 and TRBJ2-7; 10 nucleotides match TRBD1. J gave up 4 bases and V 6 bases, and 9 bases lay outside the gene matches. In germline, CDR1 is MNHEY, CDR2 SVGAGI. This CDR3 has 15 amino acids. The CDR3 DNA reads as TGTGCCAGCAGCGGGGACAGGGGAACTACATACGAGCAGTACTTC. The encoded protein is CASSGDRGTTYEQYF.